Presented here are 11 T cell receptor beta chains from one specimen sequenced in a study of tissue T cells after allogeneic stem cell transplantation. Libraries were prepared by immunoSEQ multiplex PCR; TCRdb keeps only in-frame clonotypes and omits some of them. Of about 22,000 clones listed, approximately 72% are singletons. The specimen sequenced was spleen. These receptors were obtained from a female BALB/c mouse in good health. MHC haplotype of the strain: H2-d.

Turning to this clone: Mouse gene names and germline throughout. The CDR3 protein is CASGDRPGYAEQFF. The sequenced CDR3 bases are TGTGCCAGCGGTGATCGTCCTGGCTATGCTGAGCAGTTC. The rearrangement joins TRBV13-2 to TRBJ2-1; the D is unclear. The read falls 1 residue short of the CDR3 end, and the missing part is taken from the germline J gene. The V gene lost 1 base and the J gene lost 3 bases, with 8 bases spanning the gap. The CDR3 loop spans 14 amino acids. The V gene's germline CDR1 is NNHNN and CDR2 SYGAGS (reference sequence).

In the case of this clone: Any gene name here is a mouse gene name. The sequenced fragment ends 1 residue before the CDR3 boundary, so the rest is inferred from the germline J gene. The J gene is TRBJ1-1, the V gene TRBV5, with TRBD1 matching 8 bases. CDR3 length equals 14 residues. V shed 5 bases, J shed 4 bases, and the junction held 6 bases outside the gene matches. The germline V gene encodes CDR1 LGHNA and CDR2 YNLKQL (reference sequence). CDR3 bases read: TGTGCCAGCAGCTCGGACAGGGAAGGCACAGAAGTCTTC. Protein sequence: CASSSDREGTEVF. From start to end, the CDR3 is CASSSDREGTEVFF.

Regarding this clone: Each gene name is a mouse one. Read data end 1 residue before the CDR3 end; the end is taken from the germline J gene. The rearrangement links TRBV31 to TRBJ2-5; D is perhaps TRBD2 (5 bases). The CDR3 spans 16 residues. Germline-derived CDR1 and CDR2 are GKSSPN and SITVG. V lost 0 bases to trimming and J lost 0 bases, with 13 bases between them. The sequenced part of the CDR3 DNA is TGTGCCTGGAGTCTAGCCCGGACTTTTAACCAAGACACCCAGTAC. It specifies CAWSLARTFNQDTQY. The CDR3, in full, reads CAWSLARTFNQDTQYF.

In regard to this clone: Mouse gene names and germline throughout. CDR3 DNA, as far as it was read: TGTGGTGCTAGGGATGGACAGGCCTTTTCCAACGAAAGATTATTT. This gives the protein CGARDGQAFSNERLF. The CDR3, in full, reads CGARDGQAFSNERLFF. This sequence joins TRBV20 and TRBJ1-4; 7 nucleotides align to TRBD1. The CDR3 end lies 1 residue beyond the end of the read and is filled in from the germline J gene. J was trimmed by 0 bases and V by 0 bases; bases with no gene match: 4. This CDR3 is built from 16 residues. Per germline, CDR1 GFQATS and CDR2 STVNSAI.

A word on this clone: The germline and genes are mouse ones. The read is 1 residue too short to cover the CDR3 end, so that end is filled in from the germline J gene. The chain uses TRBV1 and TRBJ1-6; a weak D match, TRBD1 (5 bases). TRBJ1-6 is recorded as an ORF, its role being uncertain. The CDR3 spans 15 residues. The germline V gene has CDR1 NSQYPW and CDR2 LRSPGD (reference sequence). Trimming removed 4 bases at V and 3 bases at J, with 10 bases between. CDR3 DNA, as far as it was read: TGCACCTGCAGTGTCCGGGGCAGCTATAATTCGCCCCTCTAC. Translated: CTCSVRGSYNSPLY. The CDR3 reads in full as CTCSVRGSYNSPLYF.

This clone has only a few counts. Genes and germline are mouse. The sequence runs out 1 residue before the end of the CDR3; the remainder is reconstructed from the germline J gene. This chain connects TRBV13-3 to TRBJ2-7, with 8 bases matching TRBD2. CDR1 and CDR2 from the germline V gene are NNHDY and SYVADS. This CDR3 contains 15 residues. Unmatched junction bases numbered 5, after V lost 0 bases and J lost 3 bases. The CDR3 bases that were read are TGTGCCAGCAGTGATGCAGATGGGGGGGTCTATGAACAGTAC. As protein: CASSDADGGVYEQY. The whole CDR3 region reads CASSDADGGVYEQYF.

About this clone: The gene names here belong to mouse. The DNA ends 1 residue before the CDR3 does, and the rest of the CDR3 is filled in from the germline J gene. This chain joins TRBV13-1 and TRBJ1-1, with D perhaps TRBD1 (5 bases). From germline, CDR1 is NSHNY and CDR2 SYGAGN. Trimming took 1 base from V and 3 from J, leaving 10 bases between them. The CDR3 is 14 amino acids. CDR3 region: CASSDQGLDTEVFF. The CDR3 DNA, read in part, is TGTGCCAGCAGTGATCAGGGTCTCGACACAGAAGTCTTC.

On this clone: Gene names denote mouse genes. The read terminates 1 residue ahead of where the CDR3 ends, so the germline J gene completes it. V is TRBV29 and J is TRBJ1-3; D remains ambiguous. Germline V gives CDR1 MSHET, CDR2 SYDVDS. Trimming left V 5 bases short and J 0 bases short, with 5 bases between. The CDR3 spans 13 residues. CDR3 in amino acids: CASSPHSGNTLYF. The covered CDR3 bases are TGTGCTAGCAGTCCACATTCTGGAAATACGCTCTAT.

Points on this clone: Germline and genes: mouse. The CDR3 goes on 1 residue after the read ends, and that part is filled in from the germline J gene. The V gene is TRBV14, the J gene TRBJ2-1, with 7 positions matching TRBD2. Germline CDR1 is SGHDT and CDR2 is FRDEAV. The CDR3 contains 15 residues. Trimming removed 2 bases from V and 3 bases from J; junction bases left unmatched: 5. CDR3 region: CASSLGGSFYAEQFF. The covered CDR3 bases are TGTGCCAGCAGTTTGGGGGGGTCCTTCTATGCTGAGCAGTTC.

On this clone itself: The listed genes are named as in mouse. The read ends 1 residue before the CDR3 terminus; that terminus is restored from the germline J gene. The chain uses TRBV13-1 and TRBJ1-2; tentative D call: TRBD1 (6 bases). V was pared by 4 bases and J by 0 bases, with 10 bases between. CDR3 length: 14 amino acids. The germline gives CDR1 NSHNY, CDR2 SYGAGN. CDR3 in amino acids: CASSPGTSNSDYTF. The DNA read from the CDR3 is TGTGCCAGCAGTCCCGGGACATCAAACTCCGACTACACC.

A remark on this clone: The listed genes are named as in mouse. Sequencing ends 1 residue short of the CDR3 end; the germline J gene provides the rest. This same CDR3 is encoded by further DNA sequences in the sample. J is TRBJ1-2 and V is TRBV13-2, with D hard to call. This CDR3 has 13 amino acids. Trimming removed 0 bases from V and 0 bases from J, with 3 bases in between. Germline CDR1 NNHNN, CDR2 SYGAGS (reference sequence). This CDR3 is CASGDAANSDYTF. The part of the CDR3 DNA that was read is TGTGCCAGCGGTGATGCCGCAAACTCCGACTACACC.